This entry describes one TCR beta chain. TCRdb's table, derived via immunoSEQ multiplex PCR, lists solely in-frame clones and lacks some. The sample gives about 310,000 clones, 90% of which show up once; under 3.5% is in the top ten. The data are from a study of blood T cell repertoires in COVID-19. Overall study: COVID-19 samples collected from the United States, Italy and Spain covered acute and convalescent phases.

This sequence originates from a woman in her thirties with COVID-19, enrolled during active disease. Sequences were obtained from peripheral blood.

Written as DNA, the CDR3 is TGTGCCAGTAGTATAGTGGAGGATCCCTCTCCCTGTGAAGCTTTCTTT. Translating gives CASSIVEDPSPCEAFF. The V gene is TRBV19, the J gene TRBJ1-1, with D unresolved. The CDR3 is 16 residues long. Trimming stripped 1 base from V and 7 bases from J, with 19 bases between. Germline V gene lookup returns CDR1 LNHDA and CDR2 SQIVND (reference sequence).